This TCR beta chain appears in the sequencing data of a study of T cells in Graves' hyperthyroidism and ophthalmopathy. General study points: Within blood appeared most thyroid clonotypes that had expanded above 0.001. Through a model of 13 V-J features, ophthalmopathy was separated from stable hyperthyroidism. The model anticipated ophthalmopathy a median about six months pre-onset.

Using RNA transcripts as the source, TCR beta CDR3 regions were amplified. RT-PCR in the first round (using the HTBI primer set) targeted the TCR CDR3. TCRdb fed the multiplex PCR reads into MiXCR, producing one record per CDR3 protein. The repertoire includes hundreds of thousands of distinct CDR3 sequences, 35% to 45% of them detected once, and 8% to 9% sits in the top ten. PBMCs stemmed from approximately 10 ml fresh peripheral blood. As regards this clonotype: Its antigen is undetermined.

This CDR3 has 19 amino acids. V was trimmed by 4 bases and J by 0 bases, leaving 22 bases between them. Germline CDR1 LNHDA, CDR2 SQIVND (reference sequence). The sequenced sample was blood. This chain uses TRBV19 with TRBJ1-5, with D perhaps TRBD1 (5 bases). This clonotype was obtained from a man between 18 and 35 years old with Graves' hyperthyroidism. CDR3 in amino acids: CASSRPSTGTANSNQPQHF. DNA of the CDR3: TGTGCCAGTAGTAGACCCTCTACCGGGACGGCAAATAGCAATCAGCCCCAGCATTTT.